A single sample is the source of the 5 T cell receptor beta chains below, sequenced in a study of spatial heterogeneity in lung cancer. From the 5' RACE reads, TCRdb called clonotypes with MiXCR, one entry per CDR3 protein. The table shows about 92,000 distinct CDR3 sequences, with about an eighth occurring only once. Time point: sample taken at primary tumor resection. Without sorting, whole RNA was sequenced from tumor, nontumor lung or frozen PBMC. This material consisted of PBMCs, taken at surgery. These receptors were collected from a male donor with early-stage non-small cell lung cancer.

This clonotype appeared a few times. The chain is built from TRBV2 and TRBJ2-2; TRBD1 or TRBD2 may be the D gene (5 bases each). Germline V CDR1 and CDR2: SNHLY, FYNNEI. CDR3 length: 15 residues. Trimming left V 5 bases short and J 3 bases short, with 13 bases between. The CDR3 sequence: CASSSSGTYTGELFF. The CDR3 DNA reads TGTGCCAGCAGTTCGTCAGGGACCTACACCGGGGAGCTGTTTTTT.

This clonotype has only a few counts. The V gene is TRBV11-2, the J gene TRBJ1-1; a possible D gene is TRBD1 (5 bases). This CDR3 contains 13 residues. Germline V gene sequence: CDR1 SGHAT, CDR2 FQNNGV. Deletions cut 8 bases from V and 4 bases from J, with 14 bases between. The CDR3 loop reads CASGQMGGTEAFF. The CDR3 DNA reads as TGTGCCAGCGGGCAAATGGGGGGCACTGAAGCTTTCTTT.

This sequence joins TRBV29-1 and TRBJ2-1; D may be TRBD2 (5 bases). The CDR3 runs to 10 residues. In germline, CDR1 is SQVTM, CDR2 ANQGSEA. V lost 3 bases to trimming and J lost 11 bases, with 8 bases between them. The CDR3 sequence: CSVEWRKQFF. The CDR3 DNA reads as TGCAGCGTTGAGTGGAGGAAGCAGTTCTTC.

The rearrangement uses TRBV4-2 and TRBJ2-7; 8 nucleotides match TRBD2. V lost 1 base, J lost 0 bases, and 11 bases stayed unmatched. CDR3 length: 18 amino acids. CDR1 and CDR2 from the germline V gene are LGHNA and YNFKEQ. CDR3 sequence reads: CASSQGPFTSGISYEQYF. The CDR3 nucleotides are TGTGCCAGCAGCCAAGGCCCCTTTACTAGCGGCATCTCCTACGAGCAGTACTTC.

This clonotype has more than one count but fewer than ten. The chain carries TRBV28 and TRBJ1-5; no definite D call. CDR1 is MDHEN, CDR2 SYDVKM, per germline. This CDR3 spans 16 amino acids. V gave up 7 bases and J gave up 6 bases, with 22 bases separating them. CDR3 DNA sequence: TGTGCCAGCACCGCCGCGGGAGAGAACGGCGTTCAGCCCCAGCATTTT. Its protein is CASTAAGENGVQPQHF.